The rows below give T cell receptor beta chains drawn from one sample of a study of regulatory T cells in long-lasting Graves disease. Each CDR3 protein is one row after TCRdb ran MiXCR on the multiplex PCR reads. The sample has roughly 510,000 distinct CDR3 sequences; 15% to 20% are singletons. The same data also contributed to another study, on T cells in Graves' hyperthyroidism and ophthalmopathy.

The source material was peripheral blood mononuclear cells (PBMCs), sampled at new diagnosis, from a patient treated with antithyroid drugs. All receptors derive from a man between 18 and 35 years old with Graves disease. Both conserved end residues are part of each CDR3. Fields, in order: J gene, clone size, D gene, V gene, CDR3 DNA, CDR3 protein. D genes are given only for firm matches. Where a row states a size, it is once, few, many or the class of an expanded clone; other rows omit it.

TRBJ1-5,-,TRBD1,TRBV12-5,TGTGCTAGTGGTTTGGATCCGGGACAGGGGGTCCGGAGGCCCCAGCATTTT,CASGLDPGQGVRRPQHF
TRBJ2-4,few,TRBD1,TRBV20-1,TGCAGTGCTAGACCTGACAGGGAGAGCAAAAACATTCAGTACTTC,CSARPDRESKNIQYF
TRBJ1-2,-,TRBD1,TRBV18,TGTGCCAGCTCACCGCTCCTTGGAACAGGGGACCCTAGATTTAACTATGGCTACACCTTC,CASSPLLGTGDPRFNYGYTF
TRBJ2-7,many,-,TRBV7-2,TGTGCCAGCAGCTTCGGGACTTCCACCTACGAGCAGTACTTC,CASSFGTSTYEQYF
TRBJ1-2,many,-,TRBV29-1,TGCAGCGTTGTGGACCGAGTCGGCTATGGCTACACCTTC,CSVVDRVGYGYTF
TRBJ2-3,-,TRBD1,TRBV20-1,TGCAGTGCTAGGTGGACAGGAACAGATACGCAGTATTTT,CSARWTGTDTQYF
TRBJ1-1,-,-,TRBV6-5,TGTGCCAGCAGTTACTCTGGGGGTTTGAGCACTGAAGCTTTCTTT,CASSYSGGLSTEAFF
TRBJ2-1,-,-,TRBV3-1,TGTGCCAGCAGCCCGCGAATTAAGGGCTATGAGCAGTTCTTC,CASSPRIKGYEQFF
TRBJ2-3,many,TRBD2,TRBV27,TGTGCCAGCAGTTTATCGCGGGAGATCCCAGATACGCAGTATTTT,CASSLSREIPDTQYF
TRBJ1-2,few,TRBD1,TRBV28,TGTGCAACGGCACAGGGGGCGCCCGTATATGGCTACACCTTC,CATAQGAPVYGYTF
TRBJ2-7,many,TRBD2,TRBV7-2,TGTGCCAGCAGCTCCCAAATAGCGGGAGACTCCTACGAGCAGTACTTC,CASSSQIAGDSYEQYF
TRBJ2-3,-,TRBD2,TRBV7-3,TGTGCCAGCAGCCAAGCCCTAGCGGGAGGGGCAGATACGCAGTATTTT,CASSQALAGGADTQYF
TRBJ2-1,-,-,TRBV10-1,TGCGCCAGCAGCCCGACCGTTCGCAGGACCCTTAGGTACAATGAGCAGTTCTTC,CASSPTVRRTLRYNEQFF
TRBJ2-2,-,TRBD2,TRBV7-8,TGTGCCAGCAGCAGACAGGGAGCGGGAGGTTTGACCGGGGAGCTGTTTTTT,CASSRQGAGGLTGELFF
TRBJ1-5,-,-,TRBV24-1,TGTGCCACCAGTGCGGGGAGTCAGCCCCAGCATTTT,CATSAGSQPQHF
TRBJ2-3,many,-,TRBV6-9,TGTGCCAGCAGTTACTCTGAGGCGGCAGATACGCAGTATTTT,CASSYSEAADTQYF